The present T cell receptor beta chain was sequenced within a study of blood T cell repertoires in COVID-19. The germline CDR1 and CDR2 sequences are GTSNPN and SVGIG (reference sequence). The CDR3 is made up of 16 amino acids. Trimming pared 4 bases from V and 0 bases from J, leaving 15 bases between. Original processing notes: Reference gene primer amplification in the assay estimated nucleated cell counts. The method was immunoSEQ multiplex PCR; TCRdb's version includes in-frame clones alone and lacks a portion of them. V, J and clone size are those of that table, while D and trimming were read from the DNA. The sample lists 49,000 or so clones, about 87% occurring once.

This chain connects TRBV30 to TRBJ2-2; D possibly corresponds to TRBD2 (5 bases). The receptor was isolated from a man aged 45-65 years with acute or convalescent COVID-19. The sample was peripheral blood. The CDR3 DNA sequence: TGTGCCTGGACCAGAAAGGGAGACACGAACACCGGGGAGCTGTTTTTT. Its translation: CAWTRKGDTNTGELFF.